The 3 T cell receptor beta chains below all came from one sample that was sequenced in a study of blood T cell repertoires in COVID-19 (dated by TCRdb to the early 2020s). The library was built by means of the immunoSEQ multiplex PCR assay. TCRdb mirrors the immuneACCESS table, restricted to in-frame sequences. Some clones are absent from its copies; in checked studies, under half trace to an unresolved V gene, and the reason for the others is unknown. In this sample the table shows fewer than 250,000 clones, 70% to 90% of which occur a single time. Jointly, the top ten make up under 4.5% of the sample. Sequencing was performed on peripheral blood. Receptors were obtained from a man aged 50 to 59 with acute or convalescent COVID-19.

This clone was observed once. The chain couples TRBV12-5 to TRBJ1-1, with 9 nucleotides matching TRBD1. The germline CDR1 and CDR2 sequences are LGHNT and FRNRAP. The CDR3 contains 17 residues. With 0 bases clipped from V and 1 base from J, the junction kept 6 bases outside the gene matches. CDR3 DNA sequence: TGTGCTAGTGGTTTGGTACTGGGGGACAGGGCGAACACTGAAGCTTTCTTT. This translates into CASGLVLGDRANTEAFF. The whole variable domain, remainder taken from reference TRBV12-5 and TRBJ1-1, is DARVTQTPRHKVTEMGQEVTMRCQPILGHNTVFWYRQTMMQGLELLAYFRNRAPLDDSGMPKDRFSAEMPDATLATLKIQPSEPRDSAVYFCASGLVLGDRANTEAFFGQGTRLTVV.

The chain is built from TRBV11-3 and TRBJ2-3; no clear D gene. The germline V gene has CDR1 SGHNT and CDR2 YENEEA. The CDR3 covers 14 residues. V was clipped by 0 bases and J by 0 bases, with 4 bases between them. CDR3 nucleotide sequence: TGTGCCAGCAGCTTAGATCGTAGCACAGATACGCAGTATTTT. Translating gives CASSLDRSTDTQYF.

The chain recombines TRBV28 with TRBJ1-2; D is uncertain. This CDR3 is built from 13 residues. Germline CDR1 MDHEN, CDR2 SYDVKM. V lost 2 bases and J 2 bases, leaving 6 bases between the germline ends. CDR3 DNA sequence: TGTGCCAGCAGTTTAAACAGCAACTATGGCTACACCTTC. Amino acid sequence: CASSLNSNYGYTF.